This is a list of T cell receptor beta chains from one sample in a study of technical replicates of blood from a handful of donors. Assay used: immunoSEQ multiplex PCR; TCRdb lists only in-frame clones, some missing. The sample has 70,000 to 90,000 clones; around 94% are singletons. Sequencing input: T cells isolated from PBMCs. Every receptor here comes from a human donor in good health. The CDR3 runs from the conserved cysteine through the conserved F or W. A D gene is named only where the DNA matches it firmly. Rows may omit the clone size; those that give it use once, few, many or a size class.

j_call,clone_size,v_call,d_call,cdr3_aa,cdr3_nt
TRBJ2-2,once,TRBV30,TRBD2,CAWRTPSGRTGELFF,TGTGCCTGGAGAACCCCTAGCGGGAGGACCGGGGAGCTGTTTTTT
TRBJ2-1,NA,TRBV4-3,NA,CASSHLYGSENEQFF,TGCGCCAGCAGCCACCTTTACGGGTCAGAGAATGAGCAGTTCTTC
TRBJ2-7,NA,TRBV5-6,TRBD2,CASSAVGLAGLISYEQYF,TGTGCCAGCAGCGCTGTTGGACTAGCGGGACTAATCTCCTACGAGCAGTACTTC
TRBJ2-3,NA,TRBV7-3,TRBD1,CASSRAGGWTDTQYF,TGTGCCAGCAGCCGAGCAGGGGGTTGGACAGATACGCAGTATTTT
TRBJ1-5,NA,TRBV18,TRBD1,CASSPNQGAGNQPQHF,TGTGCCAGCTCACCGAATCAGGGGGCGGGCAATCAGCCCCAGCATTTT
TRBJ2-3,NA,TRBV7-9,NA,CASSQGTSNSDTQYF,TGTGCCAGCAGCCAAGGGACTTCTAATTCAGATACGCAGTATTTT
TRBJ2-7,NA,TRBV18,TRBD1,CASSPPTGPNEQYF,TGTGCCAGCTCACCTCCGACAGGGCCGAACGAGCAGTACTTC
TRBJ2-7,NA,TRBV6-1,NA,CASWARGSYEQYF,TGTGCCAGCTGGGCTAGGGGATCCTACGAGCAGTACTTC
TRBJ2-5,NA,TRBV5-6,NA,CASSLGREETQYF,TGTGCCAGCAGCTTAGGCAGGGAAGAGACCCAGTACTTC
TRBJ1-5,NA,TRBV15,TRBD1,CATSRGYQGVQPQHF,TGTGCCACCAGCAGAGGATATCAGGGGGTTCAGCCCCAGCATTTT
TRBJ2-7,NA,TRBV20-1,TRBD2,CSATGGYEQYF,TGCAGTGCGACGGGGGGTTACGAGCAGTACTTC
TRBJ2-3,NA,TRBV10-3,NA,CAISEQLRADTQYF,TGTGCCATCAGTGAGCAACTGAGGGCGGATACGCAGTATTTT
TRBJ2-5,NA,TRBV4-2,TRBD2,CASTELAGGEETQYF,TGTGCCAGCACCGAACTAGCGGGAGGAGAAGAGACCCAGTACTTC
TRBJ2-3,NA,TRBV9,TRBD2,CASSITLAGGRNTQYF,TGTGCCAGCAGCATTACTTTAGCGGGAGGGCGAAATACGCAGTATTTT
TRBJ1-2,NA,TRBV6-4,NA,CASEVGGPDLQGGYTF,TGTGCCAGTGAGGTTGGAGGACCCGACTTACAGGGTGGCTACACCTTC
TRBJ2-1,NA,TRBV5-6,NA,CASSRDFLSYNEQFF,TGTGCCAGCAGCCGGGATTTCCTCTCCTACAATGAGCAGTTCTTC
TRBJ2-1,NA,TRBV18,TRBD2,CASSPKLAGGSYNEQFF,TGTGCCAGCTCTCCCAAACTAGCGGGAGGGTCCTACAATGAGCAGTTCTTC
TRBJ2-1,NA,TRBV4-1,TRBD2,CASSQGGSFFSYNEQFF,TGCGCCAGCAGCCAAGGCGGGAGCTTCTTCTCCTACAATGAGCAGTTCTTC
TRBJ2-7,NA,TRBV4-2,NA,CASSQAAGQMTYEQYF,TGTGCCAGCAGCCAAGCCGCGGGGCAGATGACCTACGAGCAGTACTTC
TRBJ1-4,NA,TRBV7-8,TRBD1,CASSRTGGAGEKLFF,TGTGCCAGCAGCCGGACAGGGGGCGCAGGGGAAAAACTGTTTTTT
TRBJ2-7,NA,TRBV18,TRBD1,CASSLGQGAHEQYF,TGTGCCAGCTCACTTGGACAGGGGGCACACGAGCAGTACTTC
TRBJ2-7,NA,TRBV5-1,TRBD2,CASSPRTSEAYEQYF,TGCGCCAGCAGCCCCCGGACTAGCGAGGCCTACGAGCAGTACTTC
TRBJ2-2,NA,TRBV9,NA,CASSVGISPTGELFF,TGTGCCAGCAGCGTAGGGATTAGCCCCACCGGGGAGCTGTTTTTT
TRBJ2-2,few,TRBV6-4,NA,CASSADYTGELFF,TGTGCCAGCAGTGCCGACTACACCGGGGAGCTGTTTTTT
TRBJ2-5,NA,TRBV30,TRBD1,CAWSVHRGETQYF,TGTGCCTGGAGTGTACACAGGGGTGAGACCCAGTACTTC
TRBJ2-7,NA,TRBV6-6,TRBD1,CASSYLRQGTPYEQYF,TGTGCCAGCAGTTACCTCCGACAGGGAACTCCCTACGAGCAGTACTTC